Below are 4 T cell receptor beta chains sequenced from a single sample in a study of siplizumab effects on memory and regulatory T cells. Data came from immunoSEQ multiplex PCR; TCRdb stores just in-frame clones and leaves some out. The repertoire holds approximately 75,000 clones, with 85% to 95% as singletons. Sequenced sample: CD8+ T cells sorted from blood. These receptors all stem from a human donor in good health.

The table lists this clone with a count of one. The J gene is TRBJ2-3, the V gene TRBV6-5; 13 bases agree with TRBD2. Germline V lookup: CDR1 MNHEY, CDR2 SVGAGI. The CDR3 spans 15 residues. With 4 bases clipped from V and 5 bases from J, the junction kept 3 bases outside the gene matches. CDR3 nucleotides: TGTGCCAGCAGTTCTACTAGCGGGGGGGTAGATACGCAGTATTTT. Its translation is CASSSTSGGVDTQYF.

The chain employs TRBV10-3 and TRBJ2-1; 8 nucleotides align to TRBD2. The CDR3 extends over 15 amino acids. Germline lookup yields CDR1 ENHRY and CDR2 SYGVKD. V dropped 4 bases and J dropped 2; count of bases not matched to a gene: 4. CDR3 DNA: TGTGCCATCAGTGCCACTAGCGGTACCTACAATGAGCAGTTCTTC. Protein: CAISATSGTYNEQFF.

This clone was detected once. The chain recombines TRBV13 with TRBJ1-2, with 7 bases lining up with TRBD1. J was trimmed by 0 bases and V by 5 bases; bases with no gene match: 12. Germline V lookup: CDR1 PRHDT, CDR2 FYEKMQ (reference sequence). The CDR3 has 17 residues. CDR3 DNA: TGTGCCAGCAGCAGATATACAGGGGTAGGCACTAACTATGGCTACACCTTC. This encodes CASSRYTGVGTNYGYTF.

The V call is TRBV5-6, the J call TRBJ2-7, with a possible D match to TRBD1 (5 bases). V shed 0 bases and J shed 5 bases, with 12 bases lying between them. This CDR3 is 14 amino acids long. From germline, CDR1 is SGHDT and CDR2 YYEEEE. CDR3 amino acids: CASSLAGNRDEQYF. The CDR3 bases are TGTGCCAGCAGCTTGGCAGGGAATAGGGACGAGCAGTACTTC.